This T cell receptor beta chain was sequenced in a study of beta chain features in type 1 diabetes (dated by TCRdb to the late 2010s). Background on the whole study: Patients and healthy donors did not differ in mean age, gender distribution, total cell number or subset yield. A total of around 100 million sorted cells were examined across all samples, and RNA yield correlated strongly with the number of cells per subset. In the study, recently diagnosed type 1 diabetes patients and matched healthy donors were compared on the TCRB repertoires of their sorted circulating CD4+ T cell subsets. Regulatory and stem cell-like memory subsets were obtained from only 8 patients and roughly 8 healthy donors, while naive and central memory subsets were obtained from all 30 or so donors.

A single peripheral blood draw of around 0.11 L on average was collected from each donor into heparinised tubes. A BD FACSAria II was used to sort naive, central memory, regulatory and stem cell-like memory CD4+ T cells with a panel that included CD45RO, CCR7, CD25, CD127, CD95 and CD27. Purity was above 95% for every sorted population. PBMCs were isolated right away by Lymphoprep density gradient centrifugation and were stained directly, without culture. Samples were stained and sorted in pairs, with one healthy donor and one patient per experiment, so that batch effects were minimized. All of the isolated RNA was reverse transcribed with the High Capacity cDNA Reverse Transcription Kit, so expressed TCRB transcripts were sequenced. Deep immunoSEQ sequencing was applied to naive, central memory and regulatory T cell samples, giving an average of about 3.4 million total reads per sample. Sorted cells were lysed in RLT buffer, and RNA was extracted using DNase-treated RNeasy Micro or Mini kits according to cell number. Each cell subset was processed on its own to prevent cross-contamination, while patient and healthy donor samples were processed together. The immunoSEQ multiplex PCR was used to amplify TCRB sequences from cDNA, yielding 87-bp fragments that span the CDR3 region. Sequencing of the amplicons was done on the Illumina HiSeq platform. As for the authors' bioinformatics: Synthetic template baselines were used to correct PCR bias computationally, reads within Hamming distance 2 were collapsed together, and singletons that could not be merged were discarded. Reads were aligned against IMGT to assign V, D and J genes, CDR3 length and insertions or deletions at six rearrangement sites. Clonotype counts were normalized to sorted cell number within each subset before computing true diversity and Gini coefficients with the tcR R package. Repertoire sharing was quantified using the overlap coefficient calculated on TCRB nucleotide sequences. Out-of-frame TCRB sequences from naive cells were analyzed to stand in for the pre-selection repertoire. This is the immuneACCESS table as TCRdb keeps it, with only in-frame sequences that have V and J called. A part of the clones is gone; compared with another copy, unresolved V genes explain less than half, and the rest is unexplained. Clone size and V and J calls were adopted from that table, with D and trimming inferred from the DNA. The sample includes 640,000 or so clones, with roughly 12% observed a single time. In total, the top ten clones hold 0.02% to 0.025% of the sample.

The germline ends are 20 bases apart after V is trimmed by 0 bases and J by 5 bases. CDR3 length: 18 amino acids, cysteine to phenylalanine. Left in the record is the CDR3 DNA by itself, 54 bases read in frame from the first base. The CDR1 and CDR2 encoded by the germline V gene are MGHRA and YSYEKL. Study-level results and caveats: The naive, central memory and regulatory TCRB repertoires appeared to resemble one another more closely among patients than among healthy donors. In all four CD4+ subsets, TCRB CDR3 length was moderately but significantly shorter in type 1 diabetes patients. Sequencing cDNA rather than genomic DNA could over-represent highly expressing activated cells, although activation and CD3 levels did not differ between groups. Shorter templates might have been favored by PCR, but patient and control samples were amplified and corrected together, so both groups would have been affected equally by any skew. At VDJ recombination sites, patients with type 1 diabetes made fewer insertions and deleted more nucleotides, a pattern implying thymic rearrangement abnormalities. Because small numbers of individuals were included in the HLA sub-analyses, any influence of HLA type on TCRB rearrangement was left unresolved.

Points on this clone: It has no known antigen specificity. No base qualities exist here, and no much larger clone lies one base off it.

Sample: naive CD4+ T cells from blood. Read against the paper, the sample's cell subset or site label means: true naive CD4+ T cells. The sequence came from a man aged 18 to 29 with type 1 diabetes. This sequence uses TRBV4-1 and TRBJ1-5, with TRBD1 as a weak D call on 5 bases. The CDR3 loop reads CASSQDRGGAGRYQPQHF. The sequenced DNA: TGCGCCAGCAGCCAAGATCGGGGCGGGGCAGGCCGTTATCAGCCCCAGCATTTT.